Listed here are 27 T cell receptor beta chains from one sample, sequenced in a study of Graves' ophthalmopathy and Graves' hyperthyroidism. RNA transcripts were the source from which TCR beta CDR3 regions were amplified. RT-PCR was first run with HTBI primers, then multiplex PCR in a second round. TCRdb ran MiXCR on the multiplex PCR reads and lists one entry per CDR3 protein. Among just over 400,000 distinct CDR3 sequences listed, 20% to 25% were seen once. The sequencing input was peripheral blood. The receptors were gathered from a woman aged 18-30 years with stable Graves' hyperthyroidism.

This clonotype was picked up many times. This chain uses TRBV30 with TRBJ2-7; 11 nucleotides match TRBD2. CDR3 size: 14 residues. In germline, CDR1 is GTSNPN, CDR2 SVGIG (reference sequence). V gave up 3 bases and J gave up 9 bases; unmatched junction bases: 10. CDR3: CAWRRTSGLAGQYF. CDR3 nucleotides: TGTGCCTGGAGACGGACTAGCGGGTTGGCCGGGCAGTACTTC.

The table lists this clonotype with a count of one. The chain is built from TRBV14 and TRBJ1-2; a weak D match, TRBD1 (5 bases). V was cut by 2 bases and J by 2 bases, with 9 bases left in between. CDR1 and CDR2 (germline): SGHDN, FVKESK. This CDR3 region has 14 residues. The CDR3: CASSQQGRNYGYTF. CDR3 coding DNA: TGTGCCAGCAGCCAACAGGGACGGAACTATGGCTACACCTTC.

This clonotype was seen repeatedly, ten times or more. This sequence joins TRBV11-2 and TRBJ2-7, with a weak D call TRBD2 (6 bases). In germline, CDR1 is SGHAT, CDR2 FQNNGV. The length of the CDR3 is 16 residues. The V end lost 5 bases, the J end lost 0 bases, and 17 bases lay between the germline ends. The CDR3 DNA reads as TGTGCCAGCAGCCCCTACGGTGGCGGGAACTCCTACGAGCAGTACTTC. Translating gives CASSPYGGGNSYEQYF. The full variable domain, in which reference TRBV11-2 and TRBJ2-7 provide the parts outside the CDR3, is EAGVAQSPRYKIIEKRQSVAFWCNPISGHATLYWYQQILGQGPKLLIQFQNNGVVDDSQLPKDRFSAERLKGVDSTLKIQPAKLEDSAVYLCASSPYGGGNSYEQYFGPGTRLTVT.

This clonotype was counted ten times or more. The junction shows a germline mismatch at one end, possibly a read error. The J gene is TRBJ2-4, the V gene TRBV2, with a possible D match to TRBD2 (5 bases). CDR1 is SNHLY, CDR2 FYNNEI, per germline. The length of the CDR3 is 16 residues. The CDR3, as DNA: TGTGCCAGCAGTGAAGCCCCGAGGGCGCCCAAAAACATTAAGTACTTC. Its translation: CASSEAPRAPKNIKYF.

The chain recombines TRBV6-1 with TRBJ1-3; D gene unclear. Trimming took 4 bases from V and 2 from J, leaving 12 bases between them. The CDR3 has 15 amino acids. CDR1 and CDR2 from the germline V gene are MNHNS and SASEGT. The CDR3 sequence is CASSVDLAPGNTIYF. The CDR3 DNA sequence: TGTGCCAGCAGTGTGGACCTAGCCCCTGGAAACACCATATATTTT.

The chain has TRBV6-1 and TRBJ2-7, with 7 bases identical to TRBD1. V shed 6 bases, J shed 1 base, and the junction held 9 bases outside the gene matches. The germline gives CDR1 MNHNS, CDR2 SASEGT. CDR3 length: 15 amino acids. This chain's CDR3 is CASSEDRYISYEQYF. CDR3 nucleotides: TGTGCCAGCAGCGAGGACAGGTACATTTCCTACGAGCAGTACTTC.

This clonotype was counted at least ten times. The rearrangement uses TRBV27 and TRBJ1-2; D remains unclear. CDR1 and CDR2 from the germline V gene are MNHEY and SMNVEV (reference sequence). The CDR3 runs 17 residues. The V and J ends lost 5 bases and 4 bases respectively, with 23 bases between them. CDR3 in amino acids: CASSPIRKALGPYGYTF. The CDR3 DNA follows: TGTGCCAGCAGTCCAATCAGAAAGGCTCTAGGCCCCTATGGCTACACCTTC.

V is TRBV6-1 and J is TRBJ1-1; D ambiguous. The CDR3 is 12 residues long. V was pared by 2 bases and J by 7 bases, with 8 bases between. Germline lookup yields CDR1 MNHNS and CDR2 SASEGT. DNA for the CDR3: TGTGCCAGCAGTGAATTGGGTTTTGAAGCTTTCTTT. This codes for CASSELGFEAFF.

At least ten counts were recorded for this clonotype. The chain uses TRBV6-5 and TRBJ1-1; no clear D. This CDR3 has 12 amino acids. V was trimmed by 10 bases and J by 6 bases, leaving 15 bases between them. The germline gives CDR1 MNHEY, CDR2 SVGAGI. The CDR3, as DNA: TGTGCCACCAACGCCGCCAAGGCTGAAGCTTTCTTT. Translated: CATNAAKAEAFF.

This clonotype was counted at least ten times. The chain links TRBV5-1 to TRBJ2-2; D gene unclear. This CDR3 has 15 amino acids. Trimming removed 0 bases at V and 0 bases at J, with 6 bases between. Germline V lookup: CDR1 SGHRS, CDR2 YFSETQ. The CDR3 region is CASSLDNTNTGELFF. Here the CDR3 DNA reads TGCGCCAGCAGCTTGGACAACACGAACACCGGGGAGCTGTTTTTT. The whole variable domain, filled in from reference TRBV5-1 and TRBJ2-2, reads KAGVTQTPRYLIKTRGQQVTLSCSPISGHRSVSWYQQTPGQGLQFLFEYFSETQRNKGNFPGRFSGRQFSNSRSEMNVSTLELGDSALYLCASSLDNTNTGELFFGEGSRLTVL.

The chain carries TRBV19 and TRBJ2-2, with 10 bases that match TRBD1. There are 16 residues in the CDR3. Germline V gene lookup returns CDR1 LNHDA and CDR2 SQIVND (reference sequence). V trimming: 3 bases; J trimming: 7 bases; junction bases outside the gene matches: 8. The CDR3 loop reads CASSIPTGGNFGELFF. CDR3 nucleotides: TGTGCCAGTAGTATCCCGACAGGGGGCAATTTCGGGGAGCTGTTTTTT.

This clonotype was detected many times. The chain recombines TRBV27 with TRBJ1-6, with D unclear. The CDR3 is 12 amino acids. V lost 11 bases and J lost 4, with 9 bases in between. The germline V gene encodes CDR1 MNHEY and CDR2 SMNVEV (reference sequence). The chain's CDR3 is CARGGYNSPLHF. The CDR3 DNA reads as TGTGCCCGGGGAGGGTATAATTCACCCCTCCACTTT.

There are many counts of this clonotype. The CDR3 nucleotides read TGTGCCAGCAGCTTAACAGGAAGGACCACTGAAGCTTTCTTT. Translation: CASSLTGRTTEAFF. The chain uses TRBV5-5 and TRBJ1-1; maybe TRBD1 (5 bases). The CDR3 is 14 residues long. The germline gives CDR1 SGHKS, CDR2 YYEKEE (reference sequence). V was clipped by 2 bases and J by 4 bases, with 12 bases between them.

This clonotype appeared many times. The chain employs TRBV12-3 or TRBV12-4 and TRBJ2-7; a possible D gene is TRBD2 (6 bases). The CDR3 contains 15 residues. The V and J ends lost 5 bases and 0 bases respectively, with 14 bases between them. The CDR3 region has the DNA TGTGCCAGCAGTCGCAGCGGGTTGAGCTCCTACGAGCAGTACTTC. Amino acids: CASSRSGLSSYEQYF.

This clonotype has at least ten counts. V and J are TRBV5-1 and TRBJ2-2; D not certain. The CDR3 has 15 amino acids. CDR1 and CDR2 from the germline V gene are SGHRS and YFSETQ. Trimming took 2 bases from V and 1 from J, leaving 9 bases between them. The CDR3, as DNA: TGCGCCAGCAGCTTTAGCCGAGGGAACACCGGGGAGCTGTTTTTT. Translating gives CASSFSRGNTGELFF.

This clonotype has a count of ten or more. The chain recombines TRBV28 with TRBJ1-5; no definite D call. Deletions cut 5 bases from V and 2 bases from J, with 13 bases between. Germline V gives CDR1 MDHEN, CDR2 SYDVKM. This CDR3 region has 15 residues. DNA for the CDR3: TGTGCCAGCAGTCCCAGGAGGTTCGGCAATCAGCCCCAGCATTTT. Residues: CASSPRRFGNQPQHF.

In this sample, this clonotype turned up a few times. This sequence joins TRBV6-1 and TRBJ1-6, with TRBD1 as a possible D gene (5 bases). This CDR3 has 14 residues. With 2 bases removed from V and 14 bases from J, the gap between germline ends came to 16 bases. CDR1 and CDR2 from the germline V gene are MNHNS and SASEGT. CDR3 nucleotide sequence: TGTGCCAGCAGTGAAAGATGGGGGGTCACAACCCTCCACTTT. It is translated as CASSERWGVTTLHF.

A few counts support this clonotype. The V call is TRBV28, the J call TRBJ2-7; 7 nucleotides match TRBD1. Looked up from germline, CDR1 is MDHEN and CDR2 is SYDVKM. V dropped 2 bases and J dropped 0; count of bases not matched to a gene: 7. The CDR3 consists of 16 residues. In nucleotides, the CDR3 is TGTGCCAGCAGTTTAGGGACAGCCCTAATCTCCTACGAGCAGTACTTC. Protein sequence: CASSLGTALISYEQYF.

The sample holds many counts of this clonotype. CDR3 residues: CASSVPGPTTGGELFF. As DNA, the CDR3 is TGTGCCAGCAGTGTTCCGGGACCGACAACAGGCGGGGAGCTGTTTTTT. The V and J genes are TRBV7-2 and TRBJ2-2; tentatively, D is TRBD1 or TRBD2 (5 bases each). V shed 6 bases and J shed 7 bases, with 21 bases lying between them. In germline, CDR1 is SGHTA, CDR2 FQGNSA. The CDR3 is 16 residues long.

The chain has TRBV6-2 or TRBV6-3 and TRBJ1-2, with 9 bases lining up with TRBD1. Losses at the gene ends were 4 bases for V and 3 bases for J; bases not matched to a gene: 6. The CDR3 sequence is 15 residues long. Germline V lookup: CDR1 MNHEY, CDR2 SVGEGT. Here the CDR3 DNA reads TGTGCCAGCAGTTTTCCGGGACAGGGCGACTATGGCTACACCTTC. Residues: CASSFPGQGDYGYTF.

The J gene is TRBJ2-7, the V gene TRBV11-2, with TRBD1 identical over 7 bases. The trim removed 5 bases at V and 1 base at J, leaving 11 bases unmatched. The CDR3 runs 16 residues. Germline values: CDR1 SGHAT, CDR2 FQNNGV. The CDR3 DNA follows: TGTGCCAGCAGCCTCGAGGGACAGCAGAAATCCTACGAGCAGTACTTC. Its translation is CASSLEGQQKSYEQYF.

Note on this clonotype: At one boundary the junction diverges from the germline segment, which might be a read error. The chain is built from TRBV12-3 or TRBV12-4 and TRBJ1-1; 8 bases fit TRBD1. The CDR3 contains 14 residues. The CDR3 nucleotides are TGTGTCAGCAGCCCAGGGACAGGGAACACTGAAGCTTTCTTT. The encoded protein is CVSSPGTGNTEAFF.

There are many counts of this clonotype. V is TRBV19 and J is TRBJ1-5; D is unclear. The CDR3 spans 16 residues. The germline CDR1 and CDR2 sequences are LNHDA and SQIVND (reference sequence). V lost 3 bases, J lost 0 bases, and 12 bases lay in between. The CDR3 is CASSIFGFNSNQPQHF. Here the CDR3 DNA reads TGTGCCAGTAGTATTTTTGGATTTAATAGCAATCAGCCCCAGCATTTT.

This sequence joins TRBV6-2 or TRBV6-3 and TRBJ2-7; TRBD2 agrees at 9 bases. This CDR3 contains 16 residues. The V gene's germline CDR1 is MNHEY and CDR2 SVGEGT. With V trimmed by 2 bases and J by 4 bases, 9 bases remained unmatched. The DNA for the CDR3 is TGTGCCAGCAGTTACGGTCTAGCGGGAAACTGGTACGAGCAGTACTTC. Protein sequence: CASSYGLAGNWYEQYF.

This clonotype has a count of ten or more. This chain joins TRBV6-5 and TRBJ2-7; TRBD2 matches at 11 bases. The CDR3 has 14 residues. Per the germline V gene, CDR1 is MNHEY and CDR2 is SVGAGI. V shed 6 bases and J 3 bases; nucleotides not matched to a gene: 4. The CDR3 bases are TGTGCCAGCAGATTAGCGGGAGGGATCTACGAGCAGTACTTC. It translates to CASRLAGGIYEQYF.

As for this clonotype: A much bigger clone sits one base away, suggesting this may be a read error. This chain uses TRBV29-1 with TRBJ1-5; D is unresolved. Germline CDR1 SQVTM, CDR2 ANQGSEA. Trimming took off 4 bases at V and 3 bases at J, with 7 bases between the two ends. The CDR3 is 12 residues long. CDR3 DNA: TGCAGCGTTGTTCAGAACAATCAGCCCCAGCATTTT. Its translation: CSVVQNNQPQHF.

In its sample, this clonotype was seen many times. The chain joins TRBV19 to TRBJ2-4; D is undetermined. V lost 5 bases to trimming and J lost 7 bases, with 6 bases between them. The CDR3 is made up of 11 amino acids. The germline CDR1 and CDR2 sequences are LNHDA and SQIVND (reference sequence). The CDR3 loop is CASSVGNIQYF. The CDR3 DNA reads TGTGCCAGTAGTGTGGGGAACATTCAGTACTTC. The full variable domain, its missing parts supplied by reference TRBV19 and TRBJ2-4, is DGGITQSPKYLFRKEGQNVTLSCEQNLNHDAMYWYRQDPGQGLRLIYYSQIVNDFQKGDIAEGYSVSREKKESFPLTVTSAQKNPTAFYLCASSVGNIQYFGAGTRLSVL.